A selection of T cell receptor beta chains follows, all from one sample in a study of blood T cell repertoires in COVID-19. This table comes from immunoSEQ multiplex PCR, and its TCRdb copy is limited to in-frame clones, with some not included. The data contain roughly 260,000 clones, over 75% of them singletons. The specimen sequenced was peripheral blood. These receptors were collected from a woman in her 50s with acute or convalescent COVID-19. The conserved cysteine and the conserved F or W are not part of the CDR3 here. Each record gives: clone size, V gene, J gene, CDR3 protein. Where a row states a size, it is once, few, many or the class of an expanded clone; other rows omit it.

NA	TRBV5-1	TRBJ1-3	ASSRQLSGNTIY
NA	TRBV12-3/TRBV12-4	TRBJ2-7	ASSFTGFYEQY
NA	TRBV6-6	TRBJ1-4	ASRNGQGLF
few	TRBV29-1	TRBJ2-7	SVDRGDSYEQY
NA	TRBV10-3	TRBJ2-5	AISDGLAETQY
NA	TRBV28	TRBJ1-1	ASSLGGAFQAF
NA	TRBV28	TRBJ2-7	ASGWGQEPYEQY
NA	TRBV28	TRBJ1-5	ASSLRQGHQPQH
NA	TRBV7-2	TRBJ2-5	ASSLYQGEDQETQY
NA	TRBV7-3	TRBJ1-1	ASRGQYTEAF
NA	TRBV5-1	TRBJ2-1	ASSFSLLPYNEQF
few	TRBV2	TRBJ1-1	ASSAFPGQGLSAF
NA	TRBV2	TRBJ2-2	ASSEGGMNTGELF
NA	TRBV19	TRBJ2-1	ASSTPGSGSHEQF
NA	TRBV5-1	TRBJ2-7	ASSGGGRDYEQY
NA	TRBV4-2	TRBJ2-2	ASSSGSELNTGELF